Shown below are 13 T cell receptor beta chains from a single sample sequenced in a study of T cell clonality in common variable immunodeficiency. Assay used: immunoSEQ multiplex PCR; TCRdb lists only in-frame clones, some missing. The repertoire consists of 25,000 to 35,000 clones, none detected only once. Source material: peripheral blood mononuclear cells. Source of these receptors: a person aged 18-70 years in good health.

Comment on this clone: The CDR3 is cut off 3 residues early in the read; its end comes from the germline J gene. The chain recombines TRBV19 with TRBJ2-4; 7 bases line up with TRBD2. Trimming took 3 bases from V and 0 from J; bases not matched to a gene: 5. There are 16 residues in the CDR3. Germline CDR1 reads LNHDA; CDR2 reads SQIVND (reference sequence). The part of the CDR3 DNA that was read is TGTGCCAGTAGTATCTATAGCGGGTTAGCCAAAAACATT. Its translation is CASSIYSGLAKNI. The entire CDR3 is CASSIYSGLAKNIQYF.

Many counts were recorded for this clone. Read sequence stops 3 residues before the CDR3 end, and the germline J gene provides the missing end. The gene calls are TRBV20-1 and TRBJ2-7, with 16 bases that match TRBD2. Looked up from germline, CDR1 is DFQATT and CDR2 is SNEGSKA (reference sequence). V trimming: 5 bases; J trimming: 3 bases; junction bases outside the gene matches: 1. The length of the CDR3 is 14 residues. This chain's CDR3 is CSAGTSGRGYEQYF. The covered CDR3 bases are TGCAGTGCTGGGACTAGCGGGAGGGGCTACGAG.

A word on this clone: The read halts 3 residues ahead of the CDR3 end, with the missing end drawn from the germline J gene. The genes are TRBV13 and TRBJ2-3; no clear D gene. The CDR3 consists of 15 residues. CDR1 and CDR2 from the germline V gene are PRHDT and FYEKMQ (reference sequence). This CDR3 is CASSPSPYSNQPQYF. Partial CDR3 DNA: TGTGCCAGCAGCCCCTCACCGTATAGCAATCAGCCG.

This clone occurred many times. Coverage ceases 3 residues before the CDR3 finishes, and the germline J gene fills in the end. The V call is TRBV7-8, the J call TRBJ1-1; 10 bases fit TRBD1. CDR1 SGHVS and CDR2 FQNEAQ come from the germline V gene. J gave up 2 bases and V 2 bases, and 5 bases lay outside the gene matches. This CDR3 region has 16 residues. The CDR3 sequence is CASSLRDRGSNTEAFF. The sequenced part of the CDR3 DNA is TGTGCCAGCAGCTTACGGGACAGGGGATCTAACACTGAA.

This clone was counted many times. Here the CDR3 reads CSARDMGRSETQYF. The part of the CDR3 DNA that was read is TGCAGTGCTAGAGATATGGGCAGGTCAGAGACC. J is TRBJ2-5 and V is TRBV20-1; no clear D. Sequencing ends 3 residues short of the CDR3 end; the germline J gene provides the rest. In germline, CDR1 is DFQATT, CDR2 SNEGSKA (reference sequence). Trimming stripped 0 bases from V and 4 bases from J, with 12 bases between. The CDR3 loop spans 14 amino acids.

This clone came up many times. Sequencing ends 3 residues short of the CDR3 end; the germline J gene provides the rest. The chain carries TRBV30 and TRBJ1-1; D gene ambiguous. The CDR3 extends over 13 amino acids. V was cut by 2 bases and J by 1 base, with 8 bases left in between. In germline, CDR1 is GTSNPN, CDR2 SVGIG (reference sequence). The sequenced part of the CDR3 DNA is TGTGCCTGGAGTACCGGCGGGAACACTGAA. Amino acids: CAWSTGGNTE. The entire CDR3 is CAWSTGGNTEAFF.

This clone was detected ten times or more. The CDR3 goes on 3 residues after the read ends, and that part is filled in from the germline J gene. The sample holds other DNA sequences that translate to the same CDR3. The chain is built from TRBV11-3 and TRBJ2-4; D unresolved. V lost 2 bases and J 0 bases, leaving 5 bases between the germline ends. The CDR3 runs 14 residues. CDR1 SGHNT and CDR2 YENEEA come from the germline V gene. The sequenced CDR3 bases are TGTGCCAGCAGCTTACAGGAAGCCAAAAACATT. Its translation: CASSLQEAKNI. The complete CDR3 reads CASSLQEAKNIQYF. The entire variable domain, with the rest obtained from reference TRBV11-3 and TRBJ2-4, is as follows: EAGVVQSPRYKIIEKKQPVAFWCNPISGHNTLYWYLQNLGQGPELLIRYENEEAVDDSQLPKDRFSAERLKGVDSTLKIQPAELGDSAVYLCASSLQEAKNIQYFGAGTRLSVL.

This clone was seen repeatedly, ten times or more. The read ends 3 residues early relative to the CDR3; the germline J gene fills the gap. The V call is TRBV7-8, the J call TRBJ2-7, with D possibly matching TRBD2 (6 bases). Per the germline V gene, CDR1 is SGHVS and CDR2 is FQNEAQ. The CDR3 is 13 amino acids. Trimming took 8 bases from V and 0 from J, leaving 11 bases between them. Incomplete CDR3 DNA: TGTGCCAGCTTGGGACTCCTCTCCTACGAG. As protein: CASLGLLSYE. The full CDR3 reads CASLGLLSYEQYF.

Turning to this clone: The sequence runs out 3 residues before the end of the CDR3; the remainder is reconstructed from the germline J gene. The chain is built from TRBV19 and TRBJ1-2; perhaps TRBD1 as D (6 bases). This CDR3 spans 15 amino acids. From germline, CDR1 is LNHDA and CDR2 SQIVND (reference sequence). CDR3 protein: CASSRPAGAVDDYTF. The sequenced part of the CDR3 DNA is TGTGCCAGTAGTAGGCCCGCAGGGGCGGTGGATGAC.

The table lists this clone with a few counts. The CDR3 loop reads CASSSTTQGGYTF. The CDR3 bases that were read are TGTGCCAGCAGTTCTACCACCCAGGGGGGC. This rearrangement joins TRBV2 to TRBJ1-2; D possibly corresponds to TRBD1 (6 bases). With the read ending 3 residues before the CDR3 end, the germline J gene is used to fill in that end. The CDR3 runs to 13 residues. The germline V gene encodes CDR1 SNHLY and CDR2 FYNNEI.

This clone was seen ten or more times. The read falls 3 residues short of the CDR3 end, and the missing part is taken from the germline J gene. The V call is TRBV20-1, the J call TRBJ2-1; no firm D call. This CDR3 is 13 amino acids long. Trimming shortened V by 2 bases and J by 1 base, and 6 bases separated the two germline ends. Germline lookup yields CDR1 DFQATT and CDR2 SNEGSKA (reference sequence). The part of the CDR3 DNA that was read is TGCAGTGCTAGACGCCTATCCTACAATGAG. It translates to CSARRLSYNE. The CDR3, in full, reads CSARRLSYNEQFF.

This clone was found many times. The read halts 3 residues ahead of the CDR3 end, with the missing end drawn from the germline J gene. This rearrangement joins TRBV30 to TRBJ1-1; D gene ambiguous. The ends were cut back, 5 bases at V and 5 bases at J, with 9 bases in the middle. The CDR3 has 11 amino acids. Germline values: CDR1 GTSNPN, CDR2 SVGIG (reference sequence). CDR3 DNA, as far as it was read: TGTGCCTGGGGCAGGATTACTGAA. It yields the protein CAWGRITE. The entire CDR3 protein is CAWGRITEAFF.

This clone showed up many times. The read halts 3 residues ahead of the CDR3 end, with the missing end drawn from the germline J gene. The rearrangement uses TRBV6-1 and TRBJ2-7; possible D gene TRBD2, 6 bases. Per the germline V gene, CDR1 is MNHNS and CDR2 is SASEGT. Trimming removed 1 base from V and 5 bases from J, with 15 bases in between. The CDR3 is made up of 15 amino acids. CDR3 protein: CASSEVSGSGDEQYF. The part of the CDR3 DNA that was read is TGTGCCAGCAGTGAAGTTTCGGGTTCGGGGGACGAG.